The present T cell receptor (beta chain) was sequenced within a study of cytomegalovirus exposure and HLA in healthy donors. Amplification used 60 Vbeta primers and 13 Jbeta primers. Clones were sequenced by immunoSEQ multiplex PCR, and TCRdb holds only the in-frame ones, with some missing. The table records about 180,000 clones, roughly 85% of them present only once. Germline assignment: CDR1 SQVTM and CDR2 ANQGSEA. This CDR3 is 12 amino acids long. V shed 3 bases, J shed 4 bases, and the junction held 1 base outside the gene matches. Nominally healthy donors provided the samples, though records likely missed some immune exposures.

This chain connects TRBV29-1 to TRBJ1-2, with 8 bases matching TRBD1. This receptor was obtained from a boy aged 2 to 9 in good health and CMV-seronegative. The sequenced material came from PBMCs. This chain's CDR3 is CSVDTGGYGYTF. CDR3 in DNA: TGCAGCGTTGATACAGGGGGCTATGGCTACACCTTC.